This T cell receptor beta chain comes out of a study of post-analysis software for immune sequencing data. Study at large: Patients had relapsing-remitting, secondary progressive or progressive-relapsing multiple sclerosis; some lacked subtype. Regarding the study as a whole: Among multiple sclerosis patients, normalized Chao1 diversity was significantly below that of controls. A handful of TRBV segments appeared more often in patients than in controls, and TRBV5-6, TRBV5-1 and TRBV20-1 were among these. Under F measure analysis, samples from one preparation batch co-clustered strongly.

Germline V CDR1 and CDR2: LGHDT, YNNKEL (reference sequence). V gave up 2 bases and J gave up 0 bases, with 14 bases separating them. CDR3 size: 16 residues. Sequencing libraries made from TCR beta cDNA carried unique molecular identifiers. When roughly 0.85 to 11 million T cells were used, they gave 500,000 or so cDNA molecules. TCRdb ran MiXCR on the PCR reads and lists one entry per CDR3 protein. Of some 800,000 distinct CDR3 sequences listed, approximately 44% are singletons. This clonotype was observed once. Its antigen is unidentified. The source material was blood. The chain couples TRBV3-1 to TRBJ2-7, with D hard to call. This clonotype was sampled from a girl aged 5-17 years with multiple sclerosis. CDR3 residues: CASSQSPLPNSYEQYF. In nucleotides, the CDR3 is TGTGCCAGCAGCCAATCCCCGCTACCCAACTCCTACGAGCAGTACTTC.